A single sample is the source of the 30 T cell receptor beta chains below, sequenced in a study of PD-1 blockade in classical Hodgkin lymphoma. Indicated time point: cycle 4 day 1 (C4D1), after six to seven weeks of nivolumab. Brentuximab vedotin exposure varied, and every patient relapsed after autologous stem cell transplantation. Profiled with immunoSEQ multiplex PCR; TCRdb holds only in-frame clones, not every one. The sample lists 40,000 to 45,000 clones; approximately 71% were seen once. This sample comprised peripheral blood mononuclear cells (PBMCs), obtained before the fourth cycle of nivolumab. The receptor set was obtained from a human donor with classical Hodgkin lymphoma.

This rearrangement joins TRBV7-3 to TRBJ2-6, with 10 bases aligning to TRBD1. V shed 8 bases and J 2 bases; nucleotides not matched to a gene: 9. Germline V lookup: CDR1 SGHTA, CDR2 FQGTGA. This CDR3 has 17 amino acids. The CDR3 nucleotides read TGTGCCAGCGGAGGACAGGGGGATGAGGCTGGGGCCAACGTCCTGACTTTC. Translated, it gives CASGGQGDEAGANVLTF. The full variable domain, rest sourced from reference TRBV7-3 and TRBJ2-6, is GAGVSQTPSNKVTEKGKYVELRCDPISGHTALYWYRQSLGQGPEFLIYFQGTGAADDSGLPNDRFFAVRPEGSVSTLKIQRTERGDSAVYLCASGGQGDEAGANVLTFGAGSRLTVL.

The J gene is TRBJ1-2, the V gene TRBV20-1; D ambiguous. With 6 bases removed from V and 3 bases from J, the gap between germline ends came to 8 bases. This CDR3 is built from 11 residues. Per the germline V gene, CDR1 is DFQATT and CDR2 is SNEGSKA (reference sequence). This CDR3 reads CSATNDYGYTF. The CDR3 DNA reads as TGCAGTGCCACGAACGACTATGGCTACACCTTC.

The chain links TRBV5-3 to TRBJ1-2; 7 positions match TRBD1. TRBV5-3 is identified as an open reading frame with a role that is uncertain. V lost 8 bases and J lost 2; bases outside the gene matches: 9. The CDR3 runs 14 residues. CDR3 DNA sequence: TGTGCCAGCAGCATCCTGACAGGGAACTATGGCTACACCTTC. This encodes CASSILTGNYGYTF.

V is TRBV7-2 and J is TRBJ2-5; D unclear. Trimming pared 5 bases from V and 2 bases from J, leaving 9 bases between. The CDR3 has 13 amino acids. From germline, CDR1 is SGHTA and CDR2 FQGNSA. The CDR3 loop reads CASSGLVQETQYF. The CDR3 DNA follows: TGTGCCAGCAGCGGGTTGGTACAAGAGACCCAGTACTTC.

Regarding this clone: Germline and junction disagree at one end, which may indicate a read error. The J gene is TRBJ1-1, the V gene TRBV19; D perhaps matches TRBD1 (6 bases). CDR3 size: 13 residues. The V gene's germline CDR1 is LNHDA and CDR2 SQIVND (reference sequence). The CDR3 DNA sequence: TGTGCCAGTAGGCGCGGACAGAACCCTGAAGCTTTCTTT. It specifies CASRRGQNPEAFF.

The chain combines TRBV5-4 with TRBJ1-2; a weak D match, TRBD1 (6 bases). Trimming shortened V by 4 bases and J by 4 bases, and 11 bases separated the two germline ends. Per the germline V gene, CDR1 is SGHNT and CDR2 is YYREEE (reference sequence). The CDR3 runs 13 residues. Written as DNA, the CDR3 is TGTGCCAGCAGCAAAAGGACAGCCTATGGCTACACCTTC. Its protein is CASSKRTAYGYTF. The whole variable domain, filled in from reference TRBV5-4 and TRBJ1-2, reads ETGVTQSPTHLIKTRGQQVTLRCSSQSGHNTVSWYQQALGQGPQFIFQYYREEENGRGNFPPRFSGLQFPNYSSELNVNALELDDSALYLCASSKRTAYGYTFGSGTRLTVV.

This clone was recorded a few times. The genes are TRBV2 and TRBJ2-7, with D uncertain. The CDR3 totals 15 residues. In germline, CDR1 is SNHLY, CDR2 FYNNEI. Trimming left V 8 bases short and J 2 bases short, with 19 bases between. Here the CDR3 DNA reads TGTGCCAGCCTAGGGATGCTCAGGTTAACCTACGAGCAGTACTTC. It translates to CASLGMLRLTYEQYF.

The chain links TRBV15 to TRBJ2-1, with 10 positions matching TRBD2. V trimming: 0 bases; J trimming: 6 bases; junction bases outside the gene matches: 2. Per the germline V gene, CDR1 is LNHNV and CDR2 is YYDKDF (reference sequence). The CDR3 has 15 residues. The CDR3: CATSRDRLAGNEQFF. The CDR3 DNA is TGTGCCACCAGCAGAGATCGACTAGCGGGCAATGAGCAGTTCTTC.

The genes are TRBV10-1 and TRBJ1-1; D uncertain. V gave up 6 bases and J gave up 3 bases, with 14 bases separating them. The V gene's germline CDR1 is WNHNN and CDR2 SYGVQD (reference sequence). This CDR3 has 14 residues. The CDR3, as DNA: TGCGCCAGCAGGGTTCGGGTCCGGGACACTGAAGCTTTCTTT. This encodes CASRVRVRDTEAFF.

The chain carries TRBV5-4 and TRBJ2-5; 9 bases map to TRBD1. This CDR3 contains 15 residues. Germline lookup yields CDR1 SGHNT and CDR2 YYREEE (reference sequence). Germline trimming cut 3 bases from V and 3 bases from J; bases unmatched to any gene: 6. CDR3 in DNA: TGTGCCAGCAGCTGGTGGGACAGGGTCGAAGAGACCCAGTACTTC. It yields the protein CASSWWDRVEETQYF.

The chain is built from TRBV5-4 and TRBJ1-1, with D maybe TRBD1 (6 bases). V gave up 0 bases and J gave up 1 base, with 13 bases separating them. The length of the CDR3 is 16 residues. CDR1 is SGHNT, CDR2 YYREEE, per germline (reference sequence). The CDR3 protein is CASSLEAQGTNTEAFF. CDR3 in DNA: TGTGCCAGCAGCTTGGAGGCCCAGGGGACGAACACTGAAGCTTTCTTT.

The chain employs TRBV7-9 and TRBJ1-2; 7 positions match TRBD1. V was clipped by 0 bases and J by 7 bases; unmatched bases: 5. CDR3 size: 14 residues. CDR1 and CDR2 from the germline V gene are SEHNR and FQNEAQ (reference sequence). In nucleotides, the CDR3 is TGTGCCAGCAGCTTAGCGCTAGGGGGCCTTGGCTACACCTTC. It yields the protein CASSLALGGLGYTF. Supplemented by reference TRBV7-9 and TRBJ1-2, the full variable domain reads DTGVSQNPRHKITKRGQNVTFRCDPISEHNRLYWYRQTLGQGPEFLTYFQNEAQLEKSRLLSDRFSAERPKGSFSTLEIQRTEQGDSAMYLCASSLALGGLGYTFGSGTRLTVV.

The chain couples TRBV6-5 to TRBJ2-5, with 8 nucleotides matching TRBD1. Germline CDR1 is MNHEY and CDR2 is SVGAGI. The CDR3 has 15 amino acids. After removal of 10 bases from V and 5 bases from J, the junction contained 15 bases not matched to a gene. The chain's CDR3 is CATQLTGASRETQYF. CDR3 DNA: TGTGCCACTCAACTGACAGGGGCCTCACGGGAGACCCAGTACTTC.

The rearrangement joins TRBV7-2 to TRBJ2-1; D unresolved. The V gene's germline CDR1 is SGHTA and CDR2 FQGNSA. The V gene lost 4 bases and the J gene lost 8 bases, with 9 bases spanning the gap. This CDR3 has 12 amino acids. In DNA, the CDR3 is TGTGCCAGCAGCTCCATTGGGGATGAGCAGTTCTTC. It encodes CASSSIGDEQFF.

The CDR3 DNA reads TGTGCCAGCAGTTTATTGAGCAGGGGAAACACCATATATTTT. This gives the protein CASSLLSRGNTIYF. J is TRBJ1-3 and V is TRBV28; D is ambiguous. Germline V gene lookup returns CDR1 MDHEN and CDR2 SYDVKM. Trimming removed 1 base at V and 4 bases at J, with 8 bases between. This CDR3 comprises 14 residues. Drawing the rest from reference TRBV28 and TRBJ1-3, the complete variable domain is DVKVTQSSRYLVKRTGEKVFLECVQDMDHENMFWYRQDPGLGLRLIYFSYDVKMKEKGDIPEGYSVSREKKERFSLILESASTNQTSMYLCASSLLSRGNTIYFGEGSWLTVV.

The rearrangement joins TRBV5-6 to TRBJ2-1; tentatively, D is TRBD1 (5 bases). Deletions cut 2 bases from V and 4 bases from J, with 10 bases between. From germline, CDR1 is SGHDT and CDR2 YYEEEE. The CDR3 runs 14 residues. CDR3 in DNA: TGTGCCAGCAGCTTAGGAAACAGGTACAATGAGCAGTTCTTC. This encodes CASSLGNRYNEQFF.

This clone has a single count. The chain employs TRBV6-1 and TRBJ1-5; TRBD1 is a possible D gene (5 bases). Germline V gives CDR1 MNHNS, CDR2 SASEGT. V was trimmed by 6 bases and J by 7 bases, leaving 13 bases between them. CDR3 length: 13 amino acids. CDR3 bases: TGTGCCAGCAGCCCGGGACTCTCCCAGCCCCAGCATTTT. Translating it yields CASSPGLSQPQHF.

The chain links TRBV4-3 to TRBJ2-3, with 9 bases fitting TRBD2. The CDR3 runs to 15 residues. Looked up from germline, CDR1 is LGHNA and CDR2 is YSLEER. V gave up 4 bases and J gave up 1 base; unmatched junction bases: 3. The CDR3 is CASSPLAGRTDTQYF. DNA of the CDR3: TGCGCCAGCAGCCCCCTAGCGGGGCGCACAGATACGCAGTATTTT.

The chain employs TRBV28 and TRBJ2-5, with TRBD2 identical over 7 bases. The CDR3 has 13 amino acids. The germline V gene encodes CDR1 MDHEN and CDR2 SYDVKM. The trim removed 2 bases at V and 5 bases at J, leaving 2 bases unmatched. In DNA, the CDR3 is TGTGCCAGCAGTTTAGTCGGGGGGGAGACCCAGTACTTC. This codes for CASSLVGGETQYF.

The CDR3 DNA reads as TGTGCCAGCAGCTTTGGGGCCGGGATACGCAATGAGCAGTTCTTC. Translation gives CASSFGAGIRNEQFF. V usage is TRBV11-3 and J usage is TRBJ2-1; D is perhaps TRBD1 or TRBD2 (5 bases each). CDR1 SGHNT and CDR2 YENEEA come from the germline V gene. V lost 3 bases, J lost 6 bases, and 15 bases lay in between. The CDR3 spans 15 residues.

The gene calls are TRBV7-2 and TRBJ2-7; tentative D call: TRBD2 (6 bases). Looked up from germline, CDR1 is SGHTA and CDR2 is FQGNSA. There are 16 residues in the CDR3. With 1 base removed from V and 2 bases from J, the gap between germline ends came to 15 bases. CDR3 DNA sequence: TGTGCCAGCAGCTTAGAATGGGGCGGGGTGACCTACGAGCAGTACTTC. Encoded protein: CASSLEWGGVTYEQYF.

This clone showed up just once. The V gene is TRBV7-6, the J gene TRBJ2-1; D not certain. The CDR3 length is 14 residues. Germline CDR1 and CDR2: SGHVS and FNYEAQ. Deletions cut 5 bases from V and 7 bases from J, with 15 bases between. CDR3 nucleotides: TGTGCCAGCAGCCCTCGTTTGGTGGGGAATGAGCAGTTCTTC. Translated, it gives CASSPRLVGNEQFF. The entire variable domain, with the rest obtained from reference TRBV7-6 and TRBJ2-1, is as follows: GAGVSQSPRYKVTKRGQDVALRCDPISGHVSLYWYRQALGQGPEFLTYFNYEAQQDKSGLPNDRFSAERPEGSISTLTIQRTEQRDSAMYRCASSPRLVGNEQFFGPGTRLTVL.

This CDR3 reads CASTLAASTDTQYF. The CDR3 DNA reads TGCGCCAGCACACTAGCCGCTAGCACAGATACGCAGTATTTT. The J gene is TRBJ2-3, the V gene TRBV5-1; maybe TRBD2 (6 bases). V lost 6 bases and J 0 bases, leaving 11 bases between the germline ends. This CDR3 spans 14 amino acids. Germline V gene lookup returns CDR1 SGHRS and CDR2 YFSETQ.

The chain has TRBV5-4 and TRBJ2-3, with D maybe TRBD2 (5 bases). The CDR3 totals 14 residues. Trimming shortened V by 4 bases and J by 6 bases, and 15 bases separated the two germline ends. CDR1 is SGHNT and CDR2 is YYREEE in the germline V gene (reference sequence). CDR3: CASSPGLVGDTQYF. The CDR3 nucleotides read TGTGCCAGCAGCCCCGGACTGGTCGGGGATACGCAGTATTTT.

The chain combines TRBV5-4 with TRBJ2-7; D possibly corresponds to TRBD1 (6 bases). The CDR3 has 16 residues. V lost 4 bases and J lost 3, with 20 bases in between. Germline values: CDR1 SGHNT, CDR2 YYREEE (reference sequence). The CDR3 DNA follows: TGTGCCAGCAGCCCCCCTAGACAGGACCCGTTCTACGAGCAGTACTTC. Protein product: CASSPPRQDPFYEQYF.

The CDR3 DNA reads TGTGCCACCGGTAACTATGGCTACACCTTC. Residues: CATGNYGYTF. This chain uses TRBV6-1 with TRBJ1-2; D remains ambiguous. CDR3 length equals 10 residues. Germline V lookup: CDR1 MNHNS, CDR2 SASEGT. Trimming pared 10 bases from V and 1 base from J, leaving 4 bases between.

This clone was counted a few times. The chain recombines TRBV7-9 with TRBJ1-1; D is possibly TRBD1 (6 bases). The CDR3 extends over 15 amino acids. CDR1 and CDR2 (germline): SEHNR, FQNEAQ (reference sequence). Trimming cost V 1 base and J 5 bases, with 14 bases left between them. CDR3 DNA sequence: TGTGCCAGCAGCTTAGGTCCCCAGGGGCGGACTGAAGCTTTCTTT. Its translation is CASSLGPQGRTEAFF.

The chain links TRBV7-6 to TRBJ2-3; the match to TRBD2 covers 10 bases. Losses at the gene ends were 5 bases for V and 4 bases for J; bases not matched to a gene: 6. The V gene's germline CDR1 is SGHVS and CDR2 FNYEAQ. This CDR3 region has 15 residues. CDR3 sequence (DNA): TGTGCCAGCAGCCCCAGCGGGGGGGAGTCAGATACGCAGTATTTT. Protein product: CASSPSGGESDTQYF.

The CDR3 here is CASSLGTVYGYTF. The CDR3 region has the DNA TGCGCCAGCAGCTTGGGGACAGTCTATGGCTACACCTTC. The chain links TRBV5-1 to TRBJ1-2, with D maybe TRBD1 (6 bases). CDR1 SGHRS and CDR2 YFSETQ come from the germline V gene. The V gene lost 0 bases and the J gene lost 4 bases, with 7 bases spanning the gap. The CDR3 contains 13 residues.

The chain is built from TRBV30 and TRBJ2-7, with D uncertain. V lost 1 base and J 2 bases, leaving 9 bases between the germline ends. The CDR3 is 13 amino acids. Germline CDR1 is GTSNPN and CDR2 is SVGIG (reference sequence). The CDR3 nucleotides read TGTGCCTGGAGTGACGAGCAAACCTACGAGCAGTACTTC. Amino acids: CAWSDEQTYEQYF.